Below are 29 T cell receptor beta chains sequenced from a single sample in a study of shared clonotypes between healthy human individuals. TCRdb's copy holds only in-frame clones and misses some; the assay was immunoSEQ multiplex PCR. Among about 490,000 clones listed, 70% to 80% were seen once. Source material: PBMCs. These receptors all stem from a woman aged 40-49 years in good health. Some clones in this sample may be carry-over from other donors' samples.

This clone has only a few counts. This chain uses TRBV7-6 with TRBJ1-1; 9 bases are a match to TRBD1. Looked up from germline, CDR1 is SGHVS and CDR2 is FNYEAQ. The CDR3 covers 16 residues. Germline trimming cut 5 bases from V and 7 bases from J; bases unmatched to any gene: 14. This CDR3 reads CASSELDRGLGLEAFF. In DNA form, the CDR3 reads TGTGCCAGCAGCGAACTGGACAGGGGTCTTGGCCTTGAAGCTTTCTTT.

The chain is built from TRBV9 and TRBJ1-2; TRBD1 matches 9 bases. This CDR3 comprises 16 residues. The germline V gene has CDR1 SGDLS and CDR2 YYNGEE. V lost 0 bases to trimming and J lost 6 bases; unmatched junction nucleotides: 9. The CDR3 sequence is CASSVGFTGGRDGYTF. CDR3 in DNA: TGTGCCAGCAGCGTAGGGTTCACAGGGGGCAGGGATGGCTACACCTTC. The full variable domain, in which reference TRBV9 and TRBJ1-2 provide the parts outside the CDR3, is DSGVTQTPKHLITATGQRVTLRCSPRSGDLSVYWYQQSLDQGLQFLIQYYNGEERAKGNILERFSAQQFPDLHSELNLSSLELGDSALYFCASSVGFTGGRDGYTFGSGTRLTVV.

This clone was observed a single time. The genes are TRBV28 and TRBJ1-2, with 11 positions matching TRBD1. J lost 7 bases, V lost 6 bases, and 7 bases had no gene match. CDR1 and CDR2 (germline): MDHEN, SYDVKM. CDR3 size: 14 residues. The CDR3 loop reads CASRPGTGGSGYTF. In DNA form, the CDR3 reads TGTGCCAGCAGGCCCGGGACAGGGGGTTCTGGCTACACCTTC.

This clone was seen more than once but under ten times. This chain uses TRBV19 with TRBJ1-1; 7 positions agree with TRBD1. Germline CDR1 reads LNHDA; CDR2 reads SQIVND (reference sequence). V lost 9 bases, J lost 7 bases, and 8 bases stayed unmatched. The CDR3 is made up of 12 amino acids. This CDR3 is CASHRRDSEAFF. DNA of the CDR3: TGTGCCAGCCATCGGAGGGACAGTGAAGCTTTCTTT.

On this clone: A read error is the likely source, as a far larger clone sits one nucleotide away. The same CDR3 can be traced to other DNA sequences in this sample. V is TRBV4-3 and J is TRBJ2-2; maybe TRBD2 (5 bases). Trimming removed 0 bases at V and 5 bases at J, with 13 bases between. The length of the CDR3 is 16 residues. In germline, CDR1 is LGHNA, CDR2 YSLEER. In nucleotides, the CDR3 is TGCGCCAGCAGCCAAGATGTTGGTGGGGAGACCGGGGAGCTGTTTTTT. Its translation is CASSQDVGGETGELFF.

The V gene is TRBV19, the J gene TRBJ2-1; D possibly corresponds to TRBD1 (5 bases). Germline CDR1 LNHDA, CDR2 SQIVND (reference sequence). V was trimmed by 2 bases and J by 5 bases, leaving 13 bases between them. CDR3 length: 15 amino acids. The CDR3 sequence is CASSIRQGGDNEQFF. The CDR3 DNA sequence: TGTGCCAGTAGTATACGGCAGGGTGGGGACAATGAGCAGTTCTTC.

The rearrangement links TRBV5-1 to TRBJ2-7; 12 bases are shared with TRBD2. Germline values: CDR1 SGHRS, CDR2 YFSETQ. After removal of 7 bases from V and 5 bases from J, the junction contained 16 bases not matched to a gene. The CDR3 has 17 residues. In nucleotides, the CDR3 is TGCGCCAGCGGACGGCGACTAGCGGGAGAGTTTGTCCACGAGCAGTACTTC. Protein: CASGRRLAGEFVHEQYF.

This chain connects TRBV7-2 to TRBJ2-7, with 10 bases that match TRBD1. Germline CDR1 and CDR2: SGHTA and FQGNSA. The CDR3 runs to 16 residues. The trim removed 2 bases at V and 1 base at J, leaving 5 bases unmatched. CDR3 sequence reads: CASSLPRDRGSYEQYF. In DNA, the CDR3 is TGTGCCAGCAGCTTACCCCGGGACAGGGGATCCTACGAGCAGTACTTC.

V is TRBV5-1 and J is TRBJ2-6; D unresolved. V was pared by 4 bases and J by 0 bases, with 14 bases between. CDR3 size: 17 residues. In germline, CDR1 is SGHRS, CDR2 YFSETQ. CDR3 nucleotide sequence: TGCGCCAGCAGCCCGATGGTTGGGTACTCTGGGGCCAACGTCCTGACTTTC. This gives the protein CASSPMVGYSGANVLTF.

V and J are TRBV4-2 and TRBJ1-5, with D tentatively TRBD1 (5 bases). The germline V gene encodes CDR1 LGHNA and CDR2 YNFKEQ. The CDR3 runs 15 residues. Trimming removed 0 bases at V and 7 bases at J, with 13 bases between. This CDR3 reads CASSQDGAGRQPQHF. CDR3 bases: TGTGCCAGCAGCCAAGATGGGGCAGGGAGACAGCCCCAGCATTTT.

This clone was counted only a few times. This chain uses TRBV7-6 with TRBJ2-7; TRBD2 matches at 8 bases. The CDR3 contains 16 residues. The germline V gene encodes CDR1 SGHVS and CDR2 FNYEAQ. V lost 2 bases, J lost 1 base, and 7 bases stayed unmatched. CDR3 sequence (DNA): TGTGCCAGCAGCTTATCCCCTAGCGGGTATTCCTACGAGCAGTACTTC. Protein sequence: CASSLSPSGYSYEQYF.

This chain uses TRBV7-9 with TRBJ2-5; D possibly uses TRBD1 or TRBD2 (6 bases each). The length of the CDR3 is 13 residues. CDR1 SEHNR and CDR2 FQNEAQ come from the germline V gene (reference sequence). Trimming pared 8 bases from V and 5 bases from J, leaving 15 bases between. CDR3 amino acids: CASGGRSLETQYF. CDR3 nucleotides: TGTGCCAGCGGGGGGCGATCGTTGGAGACCCAGTACTTC.

The J gene is TRBJ2-3, the V gene TRBV11-2; a possible D gene is TRBD2 (5 bases). CDR1 is SGHAT, CDR2 FQNNGV, per germline. Deletions cut 5 bases from V and 4 bases from J, with 19 bases between. This CDR3 is 16 amino acids long. CDR3 region: CASSPRGGRVADTQYF. CDR3 in DNA: TGTGCCAGCAGCCCGCGTGGCGGGCGGGTGGCAGATACGCAGTATTTT.

The chain links TRBV27 to TRBJ2-7, with 10 bases that match TRBD1. The CDR3 extends over 15 amino acids. Germline CDR1 MNHEY, CDR2 SMNVEV (reference sequence). The J segment lost 2 bases and the V segment lost 7 bases, leaving 8 bases of the junction unmatched. For the CDR3, the DNA is TGTGCCAGCATTAGGGGGACAGGGGTTGCCTACGAGCAGTACTTC. Its translation: CASIRGTGVAYEQYF.

J is TRBJ1-4 and V is TRBV11-2; maybe TRBD1 (5 bases). Germline loops: CDR1 SGHAT, CDR2 FQNNGV. This CDR3 has 14 amino acids. Trimming removed 1 base at V and 4 bases at J, with 7 bases between. The chain's CDR3 is CASSLGDSNEKLFF. CDR3 bases: TGTGCCAGCAGCTTAGGTGACAGTAATGAAAAACTGTTTTTT.

V usage is TRBV4-1 and J usage is TRBJ1-2; D is ambiguous. This CDR3 comprises 16 residues. Germline lookup yields CDR1 MGHRA and CDR2 YSYEKL. The V and J ends lost 0 bases and 8 bases respectively, with 19 bases between them. The CDR3 reads CASSQDPGMTFGGYTF. The CDR3 DNA reads TGCGCCAGCAGCCAAGATCCGGGGATGACCTTTGGGGGCTACACCTTC.

V and J are TRBV7-2 and TRBJ2-7, with unresolved D. Germline values: CDR1 SGHTA, CDR2 FQGNSA. The V and J ends lost 2 bases and 4 bases respectively, with 9 bases between them. This CDR3 is 13 amino acids long. In DNA form, the CDR3 reads TGTGCCAGCAGCTTAAATGTGGGGTACGAGCAGTACTTC. It is translated as CASSLNVGYEQYF.

The V call is TRBV28, the J call TRBJ2-7; D unclear. V was clipped by 2 bases and J by 4 bases, with 9 bases between them. Germline loops: CDR1 MDHEN, CDR2 SYDVKM. The CDR3 has 13 residues. The CDR3 reads CASSLNRKYEQYF. The CDR3 DNA reads TGTGCCAGCAGTTTAAATCGGAAGTACGAGCAGTACTTC.

The chain carries TRBV10-3 and TRBJ1-5, with D possibly TRBD1 on 6 matching bases. From germline, CDR1 is ENHRY and CDR2 SYGVKD. The CDR3 length is 15 residues. The V and J ends lost 2 bases and 0 bases respectively, with 8 bases between them. CDR3 sequence (DNA): TGTGCCATCAGTGAGAGGACAGATAGCAATCAGCCCCAGCATTTT. This gives the protein CAISERTDSNQPQHF.

This chain connects TRBV29-1 to TRBJ1-5; no clear D gene. V was pared by 5 bases and J by 7 bases, with 15 bases between. The CDR3 sequence is 13 residues long. Germline values: CDR1 SQVTM, CDR2 ANQGSEA. CDR3 sequence reads: CSVITHLDQPQHF. DNA for the CDR3: TGCAGCGTTATAACCCACCTGGACCAGCCCCAGCATTTT.

Concerning this clone itself: A much more abundant neighbour one base away suggests this may be a read error. The chain recombines TRBV2 with TRBJ1-4; TRBD1 matches at 8 bases. The CDR3 extends over 17 amino acids. From germline, CDR1 is SNHLY and CDR2 FYNNEI. CDR3 bases: TGTGCCAGCAGTGACGCGGCAGGGGGCATAGTGGGTGAAAAACTGCTTTTT. The encoded protein is CASSDAAGGIVGEKLLF. The whole variable domain, remainder taken from reference TRBV2 and TRBJ1-4, is EPEVTQTPSHQVTQMGQEVILRCVPISNHLYFYWYRQILGQKVEFLVSFYNNEISEKSEIFDDQFSVERPDGSNFTLKIRSTKLEDSAMYFCASSDAAGGIVGEKLLFGSGTQLSVL.

The genes are TRBV18 and TRBJ2-7; D perhaps matches TRBD1 (6 bases). The CDR3 spans 16 residues. Germline V lookup: CDR1 KGHSH, CDR2 LQKENI. V was cut by 1 base and J by 0 bases, with 13 bases left in between. The CDR3 nucleotides are TGTGCCAGCTCACCACGAGGAGACAGGAGCTCCTACGAGCAGTACTTC. Translation: CASSPRGDRSSYEQYF. Full variable domain (outside the CDR3, taken from reference TRBV18 and TRBJ2-7): NAGVMQNPRHLVRRRGQEARLRCSPMKGHSHVYWYRQLPEEGLKFMVYLQKENIIDESGMPKERFSAEFPKEGPSILRIQQVVRGDSAAYFCASSPRGDRSSYEQYFGPGTRLTVT.

This chain connects TRBV19 to TRBJ1-5; D perhaps matches TRBD1 (6 bases). This CDR3 is built from 15 residues. Per germline, CDR1 LNHDA and CDR2 SQIVND (reference sequence). Trimming took off 3 bases at V and 0 bases at J, with 9 bases between the two ends. Here the CDR3 reads CASSIGQPSNQPQHF. CDR3 nucleotides: TGTGCCAGTAGTATTGGACAGCCTAGCAATCAGCCCCAGCATTTT.

The V gene is TRBV7-9, the J gene TRBJ2-7; D may correspond to TRBD1 or TRBD2 (5 bases each). V was clipped by 5 bases and J by 3 bases, with 17 bases between them. Germline V gives CDR1 SEHNR, CDR2 FQNEAQ (reference sequence). The CDR3 length is 15 residues. The CDR3 spells CASSPPAAGGYEQYF. The CDR3, as DNA: TGTGCCAGCAGCCCGCCGGCCGCTGGGGGCTACGAGCAGTACTTC.

The chain joins TRBV27 to TRBJ2-2; D ambiguous. Deletions cut 4 bases from V and 1 base from J, with 10 bases between. Germline lookup yields CDR1 MNHEY and CDR2 SMNVEV (reference sequence). The CDR3 sequence is 15 residues long. CDR3 bases: TGTGCCAGCAGTTCGGCTACCTTGAACACCGGGGAGCTGTTTTTT. This sequence encodes CASSSATLNTGELFF.

This clone was observed a single time. This chain links TRBV7-3 with TRBJ2-2, with D perhaps being TRBD1 or TRBD2 (6 bases each). Trimming shortened V by 1 base and J by 0 bases, and 15 bases separated the two germline ends. CDR3 length: 18 amino acids. The germline V gene encodes CDR1 SGHTA and CDR2 FQGTGA. The CDR3 protein is CASSLNTGDTSNTGELFF. The DNA for the CDR3 is TGTGCCAGCAGCTTAAATACGGGGGACACCTCGAACACCGGGGAGCTGTTTTTT.

V gene TRBV20-1 combines with J gene TRBJ1-6, with D possibly TRBD1 on 5 matching bases. Germline values: CDR1 DFQATT, CDR2 SNEGSKA (reference sequence). The CDR3 has 11 residues. Trimming stripped 8 bases from V and 7 bases from J, with 9 bases between. The CDR3 protein is CSPEGNSPLHF. DNA for the CDR3: TGCAGTCCCGAGGGGAATTCACCCCTCCACTTT.

The chain joins TRBV5-4 to TRBJ2-1; the match to TRBD2 covers 9 bases. Germline V CDR1 and CDR2: SGHNT, YYREEE (reference sequence). This CDR3 contains 14 residues. Germline trimming cut 9 bases from V and 9 bases from J; bases unmatched to any gene: 13. The CDR3 nucleotides read TGTGCCACCACACGAGGCGGGAGGGACGGTGAGCAGTTCTTC. This gives the protein CATTRGGRDGEQFF.

The rearrangement uses TRBV5-8 and TRBJ2-7, with D possibly matching TRBD1 (5 bases). Germline CDR1 and CDR2: SGHTS and YDEGEE. V was shortened by 4 bases and J by 0 bases, with 11 bases between the two germline ends. The CDR3 loop spans 14 amino acids. The CDR3 loop reads CASSVTENSYEQYF. The CDR3 region has the DNA TGTGCCAGCAGCGTGACAGAGAACTCCTACGAGCAGTACTTC.